This T cell receptor (beta chain) was retrieved from a study of blood T cells in healthy people across ages. The CDR3 is made up of 15 amino acids. Trimming at V came to 6 bases and at J to 4 bases, leaving 8 bases not matched to a gene. CDR1 and CDR2 from the germline V gene are LGHDT and YNNKEL (reference sequence). It was with a sample-barcoded 5' primer and a J-beta primer mix that a second PCR of roughly 6 to 12 cycles was run. In TCRdb, the 5' RACE reads were re-called with MiXCR into one record per CDR3 protein. The sample lists 800,000 to 950,000 distinct CDR3 sequences; around 48% were seen once.

The rearrangement uses TRBV3-1 and TRBJ2-1; the match to TRBD2 covers 8 bases. Input material: blood. The receptor was derived from a man aged 25 to 45 in good health. The CDR3 protein is CASRNLGLGYNEQFF. CDR3 DNA: TGTGCCAGCAGAAACCTGGGACTAGGATACAATGAGCAGTTCTTC.